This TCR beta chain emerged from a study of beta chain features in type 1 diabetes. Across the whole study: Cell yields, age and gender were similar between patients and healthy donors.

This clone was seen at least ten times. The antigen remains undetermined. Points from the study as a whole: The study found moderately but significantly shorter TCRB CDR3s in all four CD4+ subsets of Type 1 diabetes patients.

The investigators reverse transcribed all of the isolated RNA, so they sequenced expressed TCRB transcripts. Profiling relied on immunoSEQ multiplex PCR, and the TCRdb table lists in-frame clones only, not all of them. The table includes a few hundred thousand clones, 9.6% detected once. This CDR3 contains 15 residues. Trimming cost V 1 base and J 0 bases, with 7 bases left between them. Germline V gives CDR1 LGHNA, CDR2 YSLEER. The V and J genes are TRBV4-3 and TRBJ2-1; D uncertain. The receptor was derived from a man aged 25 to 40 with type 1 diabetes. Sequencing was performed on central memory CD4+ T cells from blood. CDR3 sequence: CASSQGPSSYNEQFF. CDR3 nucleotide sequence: TGCGCCAGCAGCCAAGGTCCGAGCTCCTACAATGAGCAGTTCTTC.